What follows is one T cell receptor beta chain and its context. This clonotype has a handful of counts. The target of this receptor is not known. Nothing much larger sits one base from this clone, and base qualities are not available. This sample stems from a study (dated by TCRdb to between 2015 and 2017). For context, the study as a whole: The study examined whether tumor-infiltrating Tregs in breast cancer are drawn from blood Tregs or arise in situ by conversion from other CD4+ T cell subsets. General study outcomes and caveats: The TCR gene usage of tumor memory CD4+ T cells clustered together with blood and lymph node memory CD4+ cells and with lymph node naive CD4+ cells. Tumor-infiltrating Treg TCR alpha and beta sequences overlapped most with tumor naive CD4+ T cells, then with blood naive CD4+ T cells. The larger-cohort validation was restricted to a single TCR beta V-J rearrangement rather than whole repertoires.

Cells that were CD4+CD25+CD127-/low were the ones isolated as Tregs. Tregs, naive and memory CD4+ T cells from tumor, blood and ipsilateral draining lymph nodes of a handful of breast cancer patients underwent full-length TCR alpha and beta sequencing. Ficoll density gradient centrifugation was used to isolate mononuclear cells from either lymph nodes or 50 to 65 ml of peripheral blood. A purity exceeding 90% was confirmed by FACS for the sorted cell populations. Amplification of full-length TCR variable regions was done by 5' RACE PCR using constant-region reverse primers, and this step was followed by semi-nested PCR with Nested Universal Primer A. The ReliaPrep RNA Cell Miniprep System was used to extract total RNA, which was then reverse transcribed into 5'RACE-ready cDNA with the SMARTer RACE 5'/3' Kit. An Illumina MiSeq was used to sequence the full-length TCR alpha and beta libraries, which had been barcoded with multiplex adaptors. The authors processed their data as follows. For each of nine subset-tissue groups, sequencing data from the five patients were pooled, and the groups were then compared using unsupervised clustering of TCR gene usage. The Morisita-Horn index was used to calculate repertoire similarity, with shared sequences weighted according to their contribution to each repertoire. The raw public reads went through TCRdb reprocessing: fastp at Q25, MiXCR clone calling, in-frame beta chains kept. For every CDR3 protein sequence, its rows merge into one entry that carries the most common genes and DNA. These V and J calls originate from TCRdb's pipeline instead of the authors' own analysis. This sample lists roughly 10,000 distinct CDR3 sequences; about 14% were detected once. The top ten clonotypes cover approximately 3% of the sample.

Its CDR3 holds 15 amino acids, cysteine through phenylalanine. The read is trimmed to its CDR3 DNA, 45 bases read in frame from base 1. Based on the germline V gene (reference sequence), the CDR1 and CDR2 sequences are PRHDT and FYEKMQ. The source is a female donor with breast cancer. The sample comprised Tregs sorted from blood. The chain uses TRBV13 and TRBJ2-7; a stretch of 10 junction bases matches TRBD2. The CDR3: CVGSLGKVAGGEQYF. Here is the DNA: TGTGTCGGCAGCTTAGGGAAGGTAGCGGGAGGCGAGCAGTACTTC.